These 2 T cell receptor beta chains were all obtained from the same sample, sequenced in a study of blood T cell repertoires in COVID-19. The method was immunoSEQ multiplex PCR; TCRdb's version includes in-frame clones alone and lacks a portion of them. The table lists roughly 180,000 clones, approximately 82% of them singletons. The sequenced material came from PBMCs or T cells enriched from blood (not recorded which). These receptors all stem from a man aged 55 to 70 who had recovered from COVID-19.

This clone occurred a few times. The chain combines TRBV3-1 (or the pseudogene TRBV3-2) with TRBJ2-7, with TRBD2 matching 7 bases. The V and J ends lost 8 bases and 2 bases, in that order; junction bases with no gene match: 9. This CDR3 region has 14 residues. Germline-derived CDR1 and CDR2 are LGHDT and YNNKEL (reference sequence). The CDR3 loop is CASGEGLDAYEQYF. In DNA, the CDR3 is TGTGCCAGCGGGGAAGGACTAGATGCCTACGAGCAGTACTTC.

The chain is built from TRBV6-4 and TRBJ1-1; D is uncertain. The CDR3 loop spans 13 amino acids. Trimming shortened V by 4 bases and J by 1 base, and 7 bases separated the two germline ends. Per germline, CDR1 MRHNA and CDR2 SNTAGT. The CDR3 DNA follows: TGTGCCAGCAGTGTCTCCAGGAACACTGAAGCTTTCTTT. Its protein product is CASSVSRNTEAFF.